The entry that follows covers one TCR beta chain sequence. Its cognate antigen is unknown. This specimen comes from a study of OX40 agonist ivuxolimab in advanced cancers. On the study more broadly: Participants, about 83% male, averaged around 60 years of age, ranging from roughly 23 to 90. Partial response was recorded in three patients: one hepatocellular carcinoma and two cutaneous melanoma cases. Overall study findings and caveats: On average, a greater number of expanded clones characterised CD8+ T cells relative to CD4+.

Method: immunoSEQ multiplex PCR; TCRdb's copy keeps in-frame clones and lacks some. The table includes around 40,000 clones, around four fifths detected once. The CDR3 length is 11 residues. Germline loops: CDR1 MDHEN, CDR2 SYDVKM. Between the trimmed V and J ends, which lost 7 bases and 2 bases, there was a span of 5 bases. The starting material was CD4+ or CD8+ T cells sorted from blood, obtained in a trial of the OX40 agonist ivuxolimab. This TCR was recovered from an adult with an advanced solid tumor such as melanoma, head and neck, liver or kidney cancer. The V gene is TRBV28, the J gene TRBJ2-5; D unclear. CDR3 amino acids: CASTAQETQYF. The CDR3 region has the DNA TGTGCCAGCACCGCACAAGAGACCCAGTACTTC.